This is a list of T cell receptor beta chains from one sample in a study of blood T cells in healthy people across ages. TCRdb independently ran MiXCR on the 5' RACE reads; one entry per CDR3 protein. This table holds roughly 500,000 distinct CDR3 sequences, roughly 28% found once. Sequenced material: blood. Every receptor here comes from a woman in her 70s in good health. Both conserved end residues are trimmed from each CDR3. Size values are once, few and many counts, or a class for expanded clones, and some rows have none.

clone_size: few; v_call: TRBV9; cdr3_aa: ASSAGQYGYT
clone_size: few; v_call: TRBV6-2/TRBV6-3; cdr3_aa: ATRGTSGGHNEQF
clone_size: many; v_call: TRBV7-2; cdr3_aa: ASSLAGGAGNQPQH
clone_size: NA; v_call: TRBV10-3; cdr3_aa: ATQGGVRGYT
clone_size: NA; v_call: TRBV6-6; cdr3_aa: ASSLLGGARETQY
clone_size: NA; v_call: TRBV7-2; cdr3_aa: ASSRGTGSAYEQY
clone_size: few; v_call: TRBV3-1; cdr3_aa: ASSSRDWTSGGCNEQY
clone_size: NA; v_call: TRBV14; cdr3_aa: ASSPFPGTPNEKLF
clone_size: NA; v_call: TRBV5-5; cdr3_aa: ASSLGLEAGANTEAF
clone_size: few; v_call: TRBV20-1; cdr3_aa: SAQGEGTDTQY
clone_size: NA; v_call: TRBV20-1; cdr3_aa: SARGLDGYT
clone_size: NA; v_call: TRBV29-1; cdr3_aa: SVEGASEAQY
clone_size: few; v_call: TRBV20-1; cdr3_aa: SATPLQGGTDTQY
clone_size: NA; v_call: TRBV20-1; cdr3_aa: SAGEGVYYGYT
clone_size: few; v_call: TRBV29-1; cdr3_aa: SVTGSGTGELF
clone_size: NA; v_call: TRBV9; cdr3_aa: ASSVGFYGYT
clone_size: NA; v_call: TRBV7-2; cdr3_aa: ASSLVGRDTYEQY
clone_size: few; v_call: TRBV29-1; cdr3_aa: SVEGQKIQETQY
clone_size: NA; v_call: TRBV4-2; cdr3_aa: ASSTRQGVNQETQY
clone_size: few; v_call: TRBV7-3; cdr3_aa: ASSRSIFGTDTQY
clone_size: NA; v_call: TRBV2; cdr3_aa: AMETFMDTEAF
clone_size: few; v_call: TRBV7-2; cdr3_aa: ASSLGTSSGANVLT
clone_size: many; v_call: TRBV5-6; cdr3_aa: ASSFGLAGQQETQY
clone_size: few; v_call: TRBV7-9; cdr3_aa: ASIRSGGAYTHYNEQF
clone_size: NA; v_call: TRBV7-2; cdr3_aa: ASSPSASGRLLGNIQY
clone_size: once; v_call: TRBV7-9; cdr3_aa: ASSGNGRWENTEAF
clone_size: few; v_call: TRBV20-1; cdr3_aa: SARDGGQLQETQY
clone_size: few; v_call: TRBV2; cdr3_aa: ASSGSSDEQY
clone_size: NA; v_call: TRBV7-9; cdr3_aa: ASSLLGTGNQPQH
clone_size: NA; v_call: TRBV10-3; cdr3_aa: ASTRQGVSSEQY
clone_size: few; v_call: TRBV28; cdr3_aa: ASSLQDYEQY
clone_size: few; v_call: TRBV7-2; cdr3_aa: ASSLSGQYEKLF
clone_size: many; v_call: TRBV12-3/TRBV12-4; cdr3_aa: ASSFNTEAF